The rows below give T cell receptor beta chains drawn from one sample of a study of PD-L1 blockade in urothelial cancer. Sequenced by immunoSEQ multiplex PCR; TCRdb stores in-frame clones only, minus some. This table has tens of thousands of clones, approximately 77% appearing once. Here the sequenced sample was PBMCs, taken around atezolizumab (anti-PD-L1) treatment. These TCRs come from a man aged 65 to 85 with urothelial cancer. Both conserved end residues are part of each CDR3. Fields, in order: D gene, V gene, clone size, J gene, CDR3 DNA, CDR3 protein. D genes are given only for firm matches. Not all rows give a size; the values are once, few, many and, for expanded clones, a class.

TRBD1	TRBV7-8	NA	TRBJ2-7	TGTGCCAGTACCGGGACAGAGTTCTACGAGCAGTACTTC	CASTGTEFYEQYF
NA	TRBV27	NA	TRBJ1-1	TGTGCCAGCAGTTTCCGCCCAAGTAGGAACACTGAAGCTTTCTTT	CASSFRPSRNTEAFF
NA	TRBV7-9	NA	TRBJ2-7	TGTGCCAGCAGCTTAGCAGGGAGAAGCCCCTACGAGCAGTACTTC	CASSLAGRSPYEQYF
TRBD1	TRBV27	NA	TRBJ2-2	TGTGCCAGCAAGGGGAGGGACAGGGCGGCCGGGGAGCTGTTTTTT	CASKGRDRAAGELFF
TRBD2	TRBV7-8	NA	TRBJ2-7	TGTGCCAGCAGCTCCCGCGGGAGCGGGAGAATCCACGAGCAGTACTTC	CASSSRGSGRIHEQYF
NA	TRBV11-3	NA	TRBJ1-2	TGTGCCAGCAGCCCCGACACAGACTATGGCTACACCTTC	CASSPDTDYGYTF
NA	TRBV28	NA	TRBJ2-4	TGTGCCAGCGGAATTTTAGGGGGAAACATTCAGTACTTC	CASGILGGNIQYF
TRBD2	TRBV6-6	NA	TRBJ2-1	TGTGCCAGCAGTTCCCCCTCAGCGGGAGTGGCGAATGAGCAGTTCTTC	CASSSPSAGVANEQFF
TRBD2	TRBV19	few	TRBJ2-3	TGTGCCAGCATGAGCGGGAGCCAAGATACGCAGTATTTT	CASMSGSQDTQYF
NA	TRBV11-3	NA	TRBJ2-1	TGTGCCAGCAGCCCCTTGGAGAGGTCCTACAATGAGCAGTTCTTC	CASSPLERSYNEQFF
NA	TRBV28	NA	TRBJ1-4	TGTGCCAGCGGGGAGGAAAAGGTGGCTAATGAAAAACTGTTTTTT	CASGEEKVANEKLFF
TRBD1	TRBV28	NA	TRBJ2-7	TGTGCCAGCAGTCCTCCCCCCGGACAGGGGGCGGACGAGCAGTACTTC	CASSPPPGQGADEQYF
TRBD2	TRBV29-1	NA	TRBJ2-3	TGCAGCGTTGGGGGAGGGAGGCGTAGCACAGATACGCAGTATTTT	CSVGGGRRSTDTQYF
NA	TRBV30	few	TRBJ2-7	TGTGCCTGGAGTGTACCAGCGTACGAGCAGTACTTC	CAWSVPAYEQYF
TRBD2	TRBV15	NA	TRBJ2-1	TGTGCCACCAGCAGAGATCTGGGCGGGAGCTTCGCCAATGAGCAGTTCTTC	CATSRDLGGSFANEQFF
NA	TRBV7-9	NA	TRBJ1-1	TGTGCCAGCAGCTTTTCCCGGGGTGAGGGGAACACTGAAGCTTTCTTT	CASSFSRGEGNTEAFF
NA	TRBV7-3	NA	TRBJ2-7	TGTGCCAGCAGCCCGAACGGAGGAACCTACGAGCAGTACTTC	CASSPNGGTYEQYF
NA	TRBV29-1	few	TRBJ2-2	TGCAGCGCCCTCCAGGGCCCCGGGGAGCTGTTTTTT	CSALQGPGELFF
NA	TRBV7-9	NA	TRBJ1-6	TGTGCCAGCACCCCGGGGGGCTCCTATAATTCACCCCTCCACTTT	CASTPGGSYNSPLHF
NA	TRBV6-4	few	TRBJ2-1	TGTGCCAGCAGTGGACGGACAGCGATACGCTACAATGAGCAGTTCTTC	CASSGRTAIRYNEQFF
TRBD1	TRBV28	NA	TRBJ2-1	TGTGCCAGCAGTTTATTCGGGACAGGCTTGGAGCAGTTCTTC	CASSLFGTGLEQFF
TRBD1	TRBV7-3	medium-sized	TRBJ1-1	TGTGCCAGCAGCTCTACAGGGGGCGGAGGCACTGAAGCTTTCTTT	CASSSTGGGGTEAFF
TRBD1	TRBV7-8	few	TRBJ1-2	TGTGCCAGCAGTCGGACAGGGGGTAACTATGGCTACACCTTC	CASSRTGGNYGYTF
TRBD1	TRBV7-9	NA	TRBJ2-1	TGTGCCAGCAGCTCCCGGGACAGAATTTACAATGAGCAGTTCTTC	CASSSRDRIYNEQFF
NA	TRBV4-1	NA	TRBJ2-7	TGCGCCAGCAGCCAGTTACAGGGTAGCTCCTACGAGCAGTACTTC	CASSQLQGSSYEQYF
NA	TRBV27	once	TRBJ1-1	TGTGCCAGCAGTTTATCGAAACGGGTCACTGAAGCTTTCTTT	CASSLSKRVTEAFF
TRBD2	TRBV7-2	NA	TRBJ2-2	TGTGCCAGCAGCTTTGGCGGGAGTAAAGTCGGGGAGCTGTTTTTT	CASSFGGSKVGELFF
TRBD1	TRBV28	NA	TRBJ1-2	TGTGCCAGCACCCCCCCAAGGACAGGGGGCAATGGCTACACCTTC	CASTPPRTGGNGYTF
TRBD2	TRBV11-3	NA	TRBJ2-1	TGTGCCAGCAGTCGGCAGCGGGAGAACAATGAGCAGTTCTTC	CASSRQRENNEQFF
NA	TRBV4-3	NA	TRBJ2-5	TGCGCCAGCAGCACCGGGTACCAAGAGACCCAGTACTTC	CASSTGYQETQYF
NA	TRBV5-1	NA	TRBJ2-3	TGCGCCAGCAGCTTGGGGGCAGGCTCTAGCACAGATACGCAGTATTTT	CASSLGAGSSTDTQYF
NA	TRBV2	NA	TRBJ2-5	TGTGCCAGCAGGGCCGAAGAGACCCAGTACTTC	CASRAEETQYF
TRBD1	TRBV27	NA	TRBJ1-6	TGTGCCAGCAGTCCCCAGACAGGGAAGGATAATTCACCCCTCCACTTT	CASSPQTGKDNSPLHF
NA	TRBV12-5	NA	TRBJ2-7	TGTGCTAGTGGTTTTTCAGGGGAAACGGACGAGCAGTACTTC	CASGFSGETDEQYF
TRBD1	TRBV5-5	once	TRBJ1-6	TGTGCCAGCAGCTTGAGCGGGACAGGTTATAATTCACCCCTCCACTTT	CASSLSGTGYNSPLHF
TRBD1	TRBV2	NA	TRBJ1-4	TGTGCCAGCACCTGGACAGGGGGTAATGAAAAACTGTTTTTT	CASTWTGGNEKLFF
TRBD1	TRBV6-6	few	TRBJ2-5	TGTGCCAGCAGTTACCGCGGGACAGGGGGTATCTACTTC	CASSYRGTGGIYF
NA	TRBV11-2	few	TRBJ2-5	TGTGCCAGCAGCTTGGGACTCCGGGAGACCCAGTACTTC	CASSLGLRETQYF
TRBD2	TRBV9	few	TRBJ2-1	TGTGCCAGCAGCGTAGGTCTTCGGGCTAGCGGAAACCTCAATGAGCAGTTCTTC	CASSVGLRASGNLNEQFF
NA	TRBV7-9	few	TRBJ2-1	TGTGCCAGCAGCCTAACTAGTAATTTTGAGAATGAGCAGTTCTTC	CASSLTSNFENEQFF
TRBD2	TRBV18	NA	TRBJ2-1	TGTGCCAGCTCACTAGCGGGAGCTAGGGCTTACAATGAGCAGTTCTTC	CASSLAGARAYNEQFF